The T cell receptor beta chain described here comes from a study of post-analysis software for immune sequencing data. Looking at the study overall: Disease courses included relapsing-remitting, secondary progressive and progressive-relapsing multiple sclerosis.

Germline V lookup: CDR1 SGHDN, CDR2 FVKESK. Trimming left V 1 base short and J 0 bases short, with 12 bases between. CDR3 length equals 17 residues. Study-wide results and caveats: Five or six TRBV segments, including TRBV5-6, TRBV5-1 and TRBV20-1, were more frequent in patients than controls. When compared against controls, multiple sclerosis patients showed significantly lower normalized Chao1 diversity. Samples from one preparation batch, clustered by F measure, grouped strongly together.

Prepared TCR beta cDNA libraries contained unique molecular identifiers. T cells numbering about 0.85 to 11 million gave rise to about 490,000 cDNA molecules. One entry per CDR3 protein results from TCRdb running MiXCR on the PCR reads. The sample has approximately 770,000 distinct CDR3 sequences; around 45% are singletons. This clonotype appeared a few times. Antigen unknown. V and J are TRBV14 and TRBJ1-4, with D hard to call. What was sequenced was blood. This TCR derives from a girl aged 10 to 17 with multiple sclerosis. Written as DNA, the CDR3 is TGTGCCAGCAGCCAAGGAAAGAGTGCTACAACTAATGAAAAACTGTTTTTT. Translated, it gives CASSQGKSATTNEKLFF. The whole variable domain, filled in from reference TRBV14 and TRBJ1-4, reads EAGVTQFPSHSVIEKGQTVTLRCDPISGHDNLYWYRRVMGKEIKFLLHFVKESKQDESGMPNNRFLAERTGGTYSTLKVQPAELEDSGVYFCASSQGKSATTNEKLFFGSGTQLSVL.